The rows below give T cell receptor beta chains drawn from one sample of a study of chemoradiotherapy in HPV16-positive cancers. Repertoires were generated with immunoSEQ multiplex PCR, while TCRdb's copy carries only in-frame clones and drops some. The table includes around 6,500 clones, over 75% detected once. The sequenced sample was tumor tissue, obtained from a patient who underwent chemoradiotherapy. These receptors originate from a human donor with HPV-associated anogenital cancer. The CDR3 runs from the conserved cysteine through the conserved F or W. D genes are given only for firm matches. Clone sizes are given selectively: once, few, many, or a class where the clone is expanded.

D | size | J | V | CDR3 | DNA
- | - | TRBJ2-7 | TRBV4-2 | CASSQWPPESPRGYEQYF | TGTGCCAGCAGCCAATGGCCTCCAGAATCACCAAGAGGGTACGAGCAGTACTTC
- | - | TRBJ1-4 | TRBV7-2 | CASSPARGNNEKLFF | TGTGCCAGCAGCCCGGCCCGGGGAAATAATGAAAAACTGTTTTTT
- | - | TRBJ2-3 | TRBV7-9 | CASSLGPSATDTQYF | TGTGCCAGCAGCCTGGGCCCATCGGCCACAGATACGCAGTATTTT
TRBD1 | - | TRBJ1-2 | TRBV30 | CAWSQWTGGFGSYGYTF | TGTGCCTGGAGTCAATGGACAGGGGGCTTTGGTAGTTATGGCTACACCTTC
- | - | TRBJ1-2 | TRBV11-2 | CASSFSNGYGYTF | TGTGCCAGCAGCTTCAGCAATGGGTATGGCTACACCTTC
- | - | TRBJ2-5 | TRBV27 | CASSLRGVYQETQYF | TGTGCCAGCAGTCTAAGGGGGGTTTACCAAGAGACCCAGTACTTC
- | - | TRBJ1-2 | TRBV5-4 | CASSLNRDYGYTF | TGTGCCAGCAGCTTGAACAGGGATTATGGCTACACCTTC
TRBD2 | once | TRBJ2-1 | TRBV5-1 | CASSLGLAAYNEQFF | TGCGCCAGCAGCTTGGGTCTAGCGGCCTACAATGAGCAGTTCTTC
- | - | TRBJ2-5 | TRBV2 | CASSGAGTGQETQYF | TGTGCCAGCAGTGGGGCAGGGACTGGCCAAGAGACCCAGTACTTC
TRBD1 | - | TRBJ2-2 | TRBV11-3 | CASSTGTGGETGELFF | TGTGCCAGCAGCACCGGGACAGGGGGCGAGACCGGGGAGCTGTTTTTT